Below are 21 T cell receptor beta chains sequenced from a single sample in a study of blood T cell repertoires in COVID-19. The method was immunoSEQ multiplex PCR; TCRdb's version includes in-frame clones alone and lacks a portion of them. The sample shows 150,000 to 200,000 clones, about 86% of them seen only once. Sample: peripheral blood. The receptors were sampled from a woman under 40 with active or convalescent COVID-19.

The chain couples TRBV6-6 to TRBJ2-5, with 8 nucleotides matching TRBD2. From germline, CDR1 is MNHNY and CDR2 SVGAGI (reference sequence). V was pared by 8 bases and J by 2 bases, with 7 bases of the junction left unmatched. The CDR3 extends over 14 amino acids. The CDR3 sequence is CASVRGGPQETQYF. The CDR3 DNA follows: TGTGCCAGCGTCCGGGGGGGGCCTCAAGAGACCCAGTACTTC.

A single count supports this clone. The rearrangement links TRBV3-1 (or the pseudogene TRBV3-2) to TRBJ2-5, with TRBD2 as a possible D gene (5 bases). The CDR3 consists of 16 residues. Germline CDR1 LGHDT, CDR2 YNNKEL (reference sequence). Trimming left V 2 bases short and J 5 bases short, with 18 bases between. The CDR3 DNA sequence: TGTGCCAGCAGCCAAACGGGGTCTAAGGGCTGGGAGACCCAGTACTTC. It codes for CASSQTGSKGWETQYF.

The rearrangement links TRBV27 to TRBJ1-1; tentative D call: TRBD1 (6 bases). Looked up from germline, CDR1 is MNHEY and CDR2 is SMNVEV (reference sequence). The CDR3 runs to 15 residues. V was cut by 6 bases and J by 3 bases, with 17 bases left in between. Written as DNA, the CDR3 is TGTGCCAGCAGCACGCCAACAGGGACCCACACTGAAGCTTTCTTT. This encodes CASSTPTGTHTEAFF.

This clone was seen once. This chain uses TRBV19 with TRBJ2-1; possibly TRBD1 for D (5 bases). Germline CDR1 is LNHDA and CDR2 is SQIVND (reference sequence). The V end was cut by 3 bases, the J end by 3 bases, with 9 bases between. This CDR3 is 14 amino acids long. Here the CDR3 reads CASSIWQGYNEQFF. The CDR3 DNA reads as TGTGCCAGTAGTATTTGGCAGGGCTACAATGAGCAGTTCTTC. Filled out from reference TRBV19 and TRBJ2-1, the complete variable domain reads DGGITQSPKYLFRKEGQNVTLSCEQNLNHDAMYWYRQDPGQGLRLIYYSQIVNDFQKGDIAEGYSVSREKKESFPLTVTSAQKNPTAFYLCASSIWQGYNEQFFGPGTRLTVL.

The chain links TRBV2 to TRBJ2-3; D perhaps matches TRBD2 (5 bases). Trimming stripped 6 bases from V and 2 bases from J, with 6 bases between. The germline V gene encodes CDR1 SNHLY and CDR2 FYNNEI. The CDR3 is 12 residues long. CDR3 residues: CASREDTDTQYF. The CDR3 coding sequence is TGTGCCAGCAGGGAGGACACAGATACGCAGTATTTT.

This chain uses TRBV7-2 with TRBJ2-3, with 10 bases fitting TRBD2. The length of the CDR3 is 15 residues. The J segment lost 1 base and the V segment lost 5 bases, leaving 3 bases of the junction unmatched. The germline CDR1 and CDR2 sequences are SGHTA and FQGNSA. The CDR3, as DNA: TGTGCCAGCAGCCTAGGGACTAGCGGCACAGATACGCAGTATTTT. It codes for CASSLGTSGTDTQYF.

The chain links TRBV5-4 to TRBJ2-5, with a weak D call TRBD2 (5 bases). The germline V gene encodes CDR1 SGHNT and CDR2 YYREEE (reference sequence). V was clipped by 0 bases and J by 2 bases, with 11 bases between them. This CDR3 has 15 amino acids. The CDR3 protein is CASSLGGLSQETQYF. The DNA of the CDR3 is TGTGCCAGCAGCTTGGGTGGACTGAGTCAAGAGACCCAGTACTTC. The complete variable domain, with remaining parts taken from reference TRBV5-4 and TRBJ2-5, reads ETGVTQSPTHLIKTRGQQVTLRCSSQSGHNTVSWYQQALGQGPQFIFQYYREEENGRGNFPPRFSGLQFPNYSSELNVNALELDDSALYLCASSLGGLSQETQYFGPGTRLLVL.

This clone was detected only a few times. The V and J genes are TRBV29-1 and TRBJ2-7; 10 bases line up with TRBD2. V dropped 6 bases and J dropped 5; count of bases not matched to a gene: 4. The germline V gene encodes CDR1 SQVTM and CDR2 ANQGSEA. The length of the CDR3 is 12 residues. CDR3 sequence reads: CSVGLAGDEQYF. The CDR3 DNA reads as TGCAGCGTGGGTCTAGCGGGAGACGAGCAGTACTTC.

V usage is TRBV5-4 and J usage is TRBJ2-7; 7 bases agree with TRBD1. Germline values: CDR1 SGHNT, CDR2 YYREEE (reference sequence). This CDR3 is built from 13 residues. With 4 bases clipped from V and 2 bases from J, the junction kept 3 bases outside the gene matches. CDR3 in DNA: TGTGCCAGCAGCAGACAGGGCCCCTACGAGCAGTACTTC. This codes for CASSRQGPYEQYF. The whole variable domain, filled in from reference TRBV5-4 and TRBJ2-7, reads ETGVTQSPTHLIKTRGQQVTLRCSSQSGHNTVSWYQQALGQGPQFIFQYYREEENGRGNFPPRFSGLQFPNYSSELNVNALELDDSALYLCASSRQGPYEQYFGPGTRLTVT.

This rearrangement joins TRBV10-3 to TRBJ2-7, with D tentatively TRBD2 (6 bases). CDR1 is ENHRY, CDR2 SYGVKD, per germline. The CDR3 has 14 residues. The V gene lost 6 bases and the J gene lost 1 base, with 13 bases spanning the gap. The CDR3 nucleotides are TGTGCCATCAGAGGGGCGGGGAATTCCTACGAGCAGTACTTC. Its protein product is CAIRGAGNSYEQYF.

The DNA of the CDR3 is TGTGCCAGCTCACCAGACAGGGGGAGAACAGATACGCAGTATTTT. Protein product: CASSPDRGRTDTQYF. The chain recombines TRBV18 with TRBJ2-3; the match to TRBD1 covers 9 bases. The CDR3 runs to 15 residues. In germline, CDR1 is KGHSH, CDR2 LQKENI. The V and J ends lost 2 bases and 3 bases, in that order; junction bases with no gene match: 3.

The chain joins TRBV4-1 to TRBJ1-1, with a possible D match to TRBD1 (5 bases). The CDR3 runs 14 residues. The germline V gene has CDR1 MGHRA and CDR2 YSYEKL. The V and J ends lost 4 bases and 5 bases respectively, with 14 bases between them. The CDR3 loop reads CASSLGGVGTEAFF. Written as DNA, the CDR3 is TGCGCCAGCAGCCTCGGGGGGGTCGGGACTGAAGCTTTCTTT.

The chain joins TRBV24-1 to TRBJ1-2; D is unclear. The ends were cut back, 2 bases at V and 8 bases at J, with 8 bases in the middle. The CDR3 spans 12 residues. The germline V gene encodes CDR1 KGHDR and CDR2 SFDVKD. CDR3 nucleotide sequence: TGTGCCACCAGTGATTCGGGTATGGGCTACACCTTC. This gives the protein CATSDSGMGYTF.

J is TRBJ1-1 and V is TRBV5-6; TRBD1 matches at 9 bases. CDR3 length: 15 residues. Trimming took 3 bases from V and 4 from J; bases not matched to a gene: 7. Per germline, CDR1 SGHDT and CDR2 YYEEEE. The CDR3, as DNA: TGTGCCAGCAGCTCCCAGGACAGGGGTGGCACTGAAGCTTTCTTT. Translated: CASSSQDRGGTEAFF.

This chain connects TRBV6-1 to TRBJ2-5; D uncertain. The CDR3 runs 12 residues. Trimming left V 7 bases short and J 5 bases short, with 11 bases between. Germline CDR1 reads MNHNS; CDR2 reads SASEGT. CDR3 sequence: CASTNPRETQYF. CDR3 sequence (DNA): TGTGCCAGCACAAACCCGAGGGAGACCCAGTACTTC.

The chain couples TRBV19 to TRBJ2-2; 8 bases map to TRBD1. The CDR3 extends over 15 amino acids. CDR1 and CDR2 (germline): LNHDA, SQIVND (reference sequence). V was pared by 1 base and J by 4 bases, with 2 bases of the junction left unmatched. The CDR3 region is CASSIVTGVTGELFF. The CDR3 DNA sequence: TGTGCCAGTAGTATAGTGACAGGGGTCACCGGGGAGCTGTTTTTT.

This chain links TRBV2 with TRBJ1-3; D ambiguous. The CDR3 totals 13 residues. V dropped 6 bases and J dropped 2 bases, with 8 bases sitting between them. The germline CDR1 and CDR2 sequences are SNHLY and FYNNEI. The CDR3 sequence: CASSGGAGNTIYF. CDR3 DNA sequence: TGTGCCAGCAGCGGAGGAGCTGGAAACACCATATATTTT.

This clone was seen more than once but under ten times. The rearrangement joins TRBV6-5 to TRBJ1-1, with a possible D match to TRBD1 (5 bases). With 4 bases removed from V and 0 bases from J, the gap between germline ends came to 12 bases. The CDR3 loop spans 15 amino acids. Germline assignment: CDR1 MNHEY and CDR2 SVGAGI. The CDR3 loop is CASSSPDRMNTEAFF. Written as DNA, the CDR3 is TGTGCCAGCAGTTCCCCAGACAGAATGAACACTGAAGCTTTCTTT.

This chain uses TRBV5-4 with TRBJ2-7; TRBD1 agrees at 8 bases. The CDR3 is 13 residues long. CDR1 is SGHNT and CDR2 is YYREEE in the germline V gene (reference sequence). Unmatched junction bases numbered 1, after V lost 4 bases and J lost 1 base. CDR3 loop: CASSRTGSYEQYF. The CDR3 nucleotides read TGTGCCAGCAGCCGGACAGGGTCCTACGAGCAGTACTTC.

The chain joins TRBV5-6 to TRBJ1-6; D might be TRBD1 (5 bases). Trimming shortened V by 1 base and J by 10 bases, and 15 bases separated the two germline ends. This CDR3 has 15 residues. The germline V gene has CDR1 SGHDT and CDR2 YYEEEE. The CDR3: CASSLTWQGGSPLHF. CDR3 in DNA: TGTGCCAGCAGCTTGACATGGCAGGGAGGGTCACCCCTCCACTTT.

The chain has TRBV5-6 and TRBJ2-1; the D is unclear. Trimming left V 6 bases short and J 4 bases short, with 17 bases between. This CDR3 contains 15 residues. Germline CDR1 SGHDT, CDR2 YYEEEE. In nucleotides, the CDR3 is TGTGCCAGCAACTCCCCAATGAGGTATTACAATGAGCAGTTCTTC. This translates into CASNSPMRYYNEQFF.